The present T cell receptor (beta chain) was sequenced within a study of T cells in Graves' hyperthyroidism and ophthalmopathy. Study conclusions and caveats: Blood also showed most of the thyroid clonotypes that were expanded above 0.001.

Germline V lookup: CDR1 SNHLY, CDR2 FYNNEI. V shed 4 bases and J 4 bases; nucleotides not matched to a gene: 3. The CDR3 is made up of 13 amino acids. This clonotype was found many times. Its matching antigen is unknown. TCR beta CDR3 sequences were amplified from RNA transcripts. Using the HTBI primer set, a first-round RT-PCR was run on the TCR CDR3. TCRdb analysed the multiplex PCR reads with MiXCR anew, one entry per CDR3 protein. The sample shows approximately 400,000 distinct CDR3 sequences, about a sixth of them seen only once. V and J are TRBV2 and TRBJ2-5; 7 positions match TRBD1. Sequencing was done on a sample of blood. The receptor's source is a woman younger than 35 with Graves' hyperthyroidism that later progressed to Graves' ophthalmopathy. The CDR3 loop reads CASSGTGGETQYF. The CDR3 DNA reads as TGTGCCAGCAGTGGGACAGGCGGAGAGACCCAGTACTTC.